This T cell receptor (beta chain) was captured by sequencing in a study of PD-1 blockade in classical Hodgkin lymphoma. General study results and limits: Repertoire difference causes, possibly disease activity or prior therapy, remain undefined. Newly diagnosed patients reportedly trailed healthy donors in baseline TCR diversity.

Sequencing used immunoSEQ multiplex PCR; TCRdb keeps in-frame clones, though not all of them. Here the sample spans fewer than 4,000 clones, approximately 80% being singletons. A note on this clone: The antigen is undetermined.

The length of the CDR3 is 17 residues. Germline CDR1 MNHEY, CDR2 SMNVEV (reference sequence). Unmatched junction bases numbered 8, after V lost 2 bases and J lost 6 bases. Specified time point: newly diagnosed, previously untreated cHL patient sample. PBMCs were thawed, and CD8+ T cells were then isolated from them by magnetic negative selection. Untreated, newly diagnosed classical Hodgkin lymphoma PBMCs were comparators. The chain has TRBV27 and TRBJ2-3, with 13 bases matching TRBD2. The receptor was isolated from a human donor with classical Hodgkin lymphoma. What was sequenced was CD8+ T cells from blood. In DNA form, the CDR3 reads TGTGCCAGCAGTTTACGACTAGCGGGAGGTTCCACGGATACGCAGTATTTT. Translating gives CASSLRLAGGSTDTQYF.